This T cell receptor beta chain is drawn from a study of glioma-infiltrating T cells. Study findings and constraints: Gliomas, especially low-grade, showed above-expected tissue-blood divergence; non-neoplastic patients showed below. Tissue and blood shared very few CDR3 sequences.

TCR alpha and beta CDR3 regions were amplified from RNA using iRepertoire nested multiplex PCR. TCRdb reanalysed the multiplex PCR reads using MiXCR and keeps one entry per CDR3 protein. The table shows 93,000 or so distinct CDR3 sequences, with about 30% occurring only once. The V gene's germline CDR1 is MNHNS and CDR2 SASEGT. V shed 6 bases, J shed 7 bases, and the junction held 8 bases outside the gene matches. This CDR3 comprises 15 residues. Many counts were recorded for this clonotype. Its target is unknown. The sequence was obtained from a human donor with low-grade glioma or glioblastoma, undergoing nonglioma brain surgery, or in good health (not recorded which). The sample taken for sequencing was glioma tissue, nonneoplastic brain tissue, or PBMCs (not recorded which). The chain combines TRBV6-1 with TRBJ2-7; 14 bases map to TRBD2. The CDR3 spells CASSPGLAGAREQYF. The CDR3 DNA follows: TGTGCCAGCAGCCCGGGACTAGCGGGGGCGAGGGAGCAGTACTTC.